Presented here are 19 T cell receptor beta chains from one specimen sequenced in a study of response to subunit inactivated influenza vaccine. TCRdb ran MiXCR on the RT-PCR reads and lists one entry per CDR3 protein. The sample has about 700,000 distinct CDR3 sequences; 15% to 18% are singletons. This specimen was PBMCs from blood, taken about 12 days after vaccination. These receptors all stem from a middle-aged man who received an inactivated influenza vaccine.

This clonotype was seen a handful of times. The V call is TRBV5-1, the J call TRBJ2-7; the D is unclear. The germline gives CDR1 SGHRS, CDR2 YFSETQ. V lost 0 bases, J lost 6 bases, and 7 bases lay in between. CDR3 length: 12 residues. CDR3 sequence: CASSLVGPEQYF. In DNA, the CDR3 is TGCGCCAGCAGCTTGGTCGGGCCCGAGCAGTACTTC. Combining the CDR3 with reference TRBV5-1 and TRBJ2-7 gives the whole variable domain KAGVTQTPRYLIKTRGQQVTLSCSPISGHRSVSWYQQTPGQGLQFLFEYFSETQRNKGNFPGRFSGRQFSNSRSEMNVSTLELGDSALYLCASSLVGPEQYFGPGTRLTVT.

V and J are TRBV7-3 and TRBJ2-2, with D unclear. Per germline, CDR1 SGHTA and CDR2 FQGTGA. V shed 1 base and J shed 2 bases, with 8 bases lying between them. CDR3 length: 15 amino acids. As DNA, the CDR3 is TGTGCCAGCAGCTTAAGCCGAGCAAACACCGGGGAGCTGTTTTTT. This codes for CASSLSRANTGELFF.

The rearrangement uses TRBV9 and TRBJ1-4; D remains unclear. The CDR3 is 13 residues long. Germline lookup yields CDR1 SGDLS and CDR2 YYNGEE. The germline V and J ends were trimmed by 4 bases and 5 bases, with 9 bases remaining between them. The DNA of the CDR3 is TGTGCCAGCAGCTTGTCGCTGAATGAAAAACTGTTTTTT. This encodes CASSLSLNEKLFF.

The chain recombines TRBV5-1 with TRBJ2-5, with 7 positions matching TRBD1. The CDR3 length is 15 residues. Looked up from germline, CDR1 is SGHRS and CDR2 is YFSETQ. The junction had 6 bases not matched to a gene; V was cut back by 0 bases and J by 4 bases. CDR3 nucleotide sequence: TGCGCCAGCAGCTTGGCCACGGGACAGACAGAGACCCAGTACTTC. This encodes CASSLATGQTETQYF.

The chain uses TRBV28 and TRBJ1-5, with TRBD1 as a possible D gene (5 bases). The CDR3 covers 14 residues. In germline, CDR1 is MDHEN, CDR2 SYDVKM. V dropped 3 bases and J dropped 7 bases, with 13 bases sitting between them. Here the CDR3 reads CASSFQGRRQPQHF. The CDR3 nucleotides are TGTGCCAGCAGTTTCCAGGGTAGGCGACAGCCCCAGCATTTT.

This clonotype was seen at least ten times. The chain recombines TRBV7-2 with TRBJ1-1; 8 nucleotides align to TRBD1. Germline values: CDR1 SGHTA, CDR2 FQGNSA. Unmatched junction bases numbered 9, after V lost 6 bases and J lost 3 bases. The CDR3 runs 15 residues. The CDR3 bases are TGTGCCAGCAGGGCTAGCCAGGGGGCGTACACTGAAGCTTTCTTT. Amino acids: CASRASQGAYTEAFF.

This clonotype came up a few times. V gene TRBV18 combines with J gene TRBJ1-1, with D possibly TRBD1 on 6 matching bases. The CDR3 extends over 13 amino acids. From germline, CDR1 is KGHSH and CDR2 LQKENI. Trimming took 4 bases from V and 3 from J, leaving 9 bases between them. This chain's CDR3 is CASSRNRDTEAFF. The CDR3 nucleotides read TGTGCCAGCTCACGCAACAGGGACACTGAAGCTTTCTTT.

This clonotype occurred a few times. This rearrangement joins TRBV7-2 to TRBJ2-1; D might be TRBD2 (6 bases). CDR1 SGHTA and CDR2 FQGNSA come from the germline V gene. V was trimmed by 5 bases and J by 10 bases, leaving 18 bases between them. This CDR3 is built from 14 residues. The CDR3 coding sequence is TGTGCCAGCAGCGCGGGACCGGCTTCCAGAGAGCAGTTCTTC. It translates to CASSAGPASREQFF.

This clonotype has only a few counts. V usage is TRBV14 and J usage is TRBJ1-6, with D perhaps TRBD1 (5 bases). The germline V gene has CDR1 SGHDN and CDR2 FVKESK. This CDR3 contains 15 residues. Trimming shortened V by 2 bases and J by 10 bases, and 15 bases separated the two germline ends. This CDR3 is CASSQLQGGRSPLHF. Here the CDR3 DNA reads TGTGCCAGCAGCCAACTGCAGGGAGGTCGGTCACCCCTCCACTTT.

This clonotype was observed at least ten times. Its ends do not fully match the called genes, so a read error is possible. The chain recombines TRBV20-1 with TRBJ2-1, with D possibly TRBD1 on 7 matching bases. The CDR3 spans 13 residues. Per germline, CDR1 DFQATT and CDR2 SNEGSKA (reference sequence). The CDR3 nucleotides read TGCAGTGCTAGAGGGCAGGGGGGATACGGGTCGATCTTC. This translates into CSARGQGGYGSIF.

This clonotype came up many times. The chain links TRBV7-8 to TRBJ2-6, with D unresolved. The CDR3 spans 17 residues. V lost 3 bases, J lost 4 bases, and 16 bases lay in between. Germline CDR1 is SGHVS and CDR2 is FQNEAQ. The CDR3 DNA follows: TGTGCCAGCAGCTTCCTTTATGGCAGAACGGGGGCCAACGTCCTGACTTTC. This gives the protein CASSFLYGRTGANVLTF. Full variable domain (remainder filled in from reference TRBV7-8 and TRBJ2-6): GAGVSQSPRYKVAKRGQDVALRCDPISGHVSLFWYQQALGQGPEFLTYFQNEAQLDKSGLPSDRFFAERPEGSVSTLKIQRTQQEDSAVYLCASSFLYGRTGANVLTFGAGSRLTVL.

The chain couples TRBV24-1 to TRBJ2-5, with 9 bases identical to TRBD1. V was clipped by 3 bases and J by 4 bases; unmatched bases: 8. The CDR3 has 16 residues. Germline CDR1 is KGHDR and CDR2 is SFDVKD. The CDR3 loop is CATSDPQGAVGETQYF. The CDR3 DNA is TGTGCCACCAGTGATCCACAGGGGGCAGTCGGAGAGACCCAGTACTTC.

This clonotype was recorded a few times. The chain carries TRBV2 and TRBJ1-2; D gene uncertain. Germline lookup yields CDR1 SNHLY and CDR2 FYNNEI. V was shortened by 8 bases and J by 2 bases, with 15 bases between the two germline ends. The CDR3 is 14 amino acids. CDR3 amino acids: CASAGRATNYGYTF. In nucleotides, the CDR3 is TGTGCCAGCGCTGGGAGAGCCACAAACTATGGCTACACCTTC.

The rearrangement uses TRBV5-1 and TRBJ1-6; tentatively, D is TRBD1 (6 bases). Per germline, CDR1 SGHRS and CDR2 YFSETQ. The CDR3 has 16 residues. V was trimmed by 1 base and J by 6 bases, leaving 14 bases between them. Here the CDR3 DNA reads TGCGCCAGCAGCTTGTCAGGGGCCCTTGGTAATTCACCCCTCCACTTT. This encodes CASSLSGALGNSPLHF.

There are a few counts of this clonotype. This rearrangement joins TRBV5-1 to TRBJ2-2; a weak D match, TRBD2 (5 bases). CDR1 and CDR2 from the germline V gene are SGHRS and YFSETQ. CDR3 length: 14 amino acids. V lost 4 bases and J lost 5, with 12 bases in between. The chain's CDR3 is CASSPGFMTGELFF. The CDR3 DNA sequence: TGCGCCAGCAGCCCGGGGTTTATGACCGGGGAGCTGTTTTTT.

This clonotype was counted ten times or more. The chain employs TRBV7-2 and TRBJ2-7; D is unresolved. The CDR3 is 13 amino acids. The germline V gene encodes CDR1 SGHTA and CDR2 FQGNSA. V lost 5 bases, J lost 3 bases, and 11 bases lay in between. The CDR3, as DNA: TGTGCCAGCAGCCCCCGCTGGGGCTACGAGCAGTACTTC. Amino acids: CASSPRWGYEQYF.

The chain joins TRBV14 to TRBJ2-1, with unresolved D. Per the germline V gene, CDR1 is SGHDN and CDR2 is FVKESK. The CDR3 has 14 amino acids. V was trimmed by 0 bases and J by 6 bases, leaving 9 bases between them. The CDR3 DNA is TGTGCCAGCAGCCAAGATCCCAGTCTCAATGAGCAGTTCTTC. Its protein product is CASSQDPSLNEQFF.

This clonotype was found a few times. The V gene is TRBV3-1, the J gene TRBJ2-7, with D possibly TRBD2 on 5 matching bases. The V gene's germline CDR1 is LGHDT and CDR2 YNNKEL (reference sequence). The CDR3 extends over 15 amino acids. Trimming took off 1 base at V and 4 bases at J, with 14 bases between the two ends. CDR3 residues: CASSQVAGLIYEQYF. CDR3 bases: TGTGCCAGCAGCCAAGTGGCGGGTTTAATATACGAGCAGTACTTC.

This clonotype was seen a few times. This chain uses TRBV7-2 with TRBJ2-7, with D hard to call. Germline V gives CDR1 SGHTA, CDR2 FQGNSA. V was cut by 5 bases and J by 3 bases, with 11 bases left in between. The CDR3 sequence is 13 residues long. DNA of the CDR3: TGTGCCAGCAGCGTGCGCGAGGACTACGAGCAGTACTTC. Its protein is CASSVREDYEQYF.